This record concerns one TCR beta chain sequence. Noted time point: after neoadjuvant nivolumab, at surgical resection. Germline values: CDR1 MDHEN, CDR2 SYDVKM. The CDR3 is made up of 18 amino acids. Trimming cost V 2 bases and J 1 base; bases outside gene matches: 12. The data stem from a study of neoadjuvant anti-PD-1 for oral cavity cancer. TCRdb's copy holds only in-frame clones and misses some; the assay was immunoSEQ multiplex PCR. The sample holds some 61,000 clones, about 85% seen once. Here the sequenced sample was PBMCs, taken after nivolumab (anti-PD-1) treatment. The source of this sequence is a person between 40 and 79 years old with oral cavity squamous cell carcinoma. The genes are TRBV28 and TRBJ1-1; TRBD1 matches 8 bases. The CDR3 is CASSLRMGPGQANTEAFF. Here the CDR3 DNA reads TGTGCCAGCAGTTTACGCATGGGGCCGGGACAGGCGAACACTGAAGCTTTCTTT.